The rows below give T cell receptor beta chains drawn from one sample of a study of blood T cell repertoires in COVID-19. The data were produced by immunoSEQ multiplex PCR, yet TCRdb's version contains in-frame clones alone and is incomplete. The sample consists of over 250,000 clones, around 90% of them appearing once. The specimen sequenced was PBMCs or T cells enriched from blood (not recorded which). Receptors originate from a woman in her 30s who had recovered from COVID-19. The CDR3 runs from the conserved cysteine through the conserved F or W. D genes are given only for firm matches. A clone size is listed for some rows: how often the clone was seen (once, few, many), or a class if it is expanded.

D gene: -; clone size: -; V gene: TRBV27; J gene: TRBJ2-1; CDR3 protein: CASSYGQYNEQFF; CDR3 DNA: TGTGCCAGCAGTTACGGACAGTACAATGAGCAGTTCTTC
D gene: -; clone size: -; V gene: TRBV28; J gene: TRBJ1-1; CDR3 protein: CATHLMDSLNTEAFF; CDR3 DNA: TGTGCCACCCACCTAATGGACAGCCTGAACACTGAAGCTTTCTTT
D gene: -; clone size: -; V gene: TRBV25-1; J gene: TRBJ2-3; CDR3 protein: CASSEIIRSADTQYF; CDR3 DNA: TGTGCCAGCAGTGAAATTATAAGGAGTGCAGATACGCAGTATTTT
D gene: -; clone size: -; V gene: TRBV6-2/TRBV6-3; J gene: TRBJ2-7; CDR3 protein: CASSFIRLQGGEQYF; CDR3 DNA: TGTGCCAGCAGTTTCATAAGACTACAGGGCGGCGAGCAGTACTTC
D gene: -; clone size: few; V gene: TRBV19; J gene: TRBJ1-1; CDR3 protein: CASRSPGHKNTEAFF; CDR3 DNA: TGTGCCAGTAGAAGCCCGGGACACAAGAACACTGAAGCTTTCTTT
D gene: TRBD2; clone size: -; V gene: TRBV5-1; J gene: TRBJ2-2; CDR3 protein: CASSEASGFGGAGELFF; CDR3 DNA: TGCGCCAGCAGCGAGGCTAGCGGGTTCGGGGGAGCCGGGGAGCTGTTTTTT
D gene: -; clone size: -; V gene: TRBV9; J gene: TRBJ2-7; CDR3 protein: CASSVDSTYEQYF; CDR3 DNA: TGTGCCAGCAGCGTAGACAGTACCTACGAGCAGTACTTC
D gene: -; clone size: -; V gene: TRBV27; J gene: TRBJ1-1; CDR3 protein: CASGWRPTEAFF; CDR3 DNA: TGTGCCAGCGGATGGCGGCCCACTGAAGCTTTCTTT
D gene: -; clone size: -; V gene: TRBV6-5; J gene: TRBJ2-7; CDR3 protein: CASAPGTPYEQYF; CDR3 DNA: TGTGCCAGCGCCCCCGGGACACCCTACGAGCAGTACTTC
D gene: TRBD2; clone size: -; V gene: TRBV6-2/TRBV6-3; J gene: TRBJ2-3; CDR3 protein: CASSLLAGGTDTQYF; CDR3 DNA: TGTGCCAGCAGTCTACTAGCGGGAGGAACAGATACGCAGTATTTT
D gene: -; clone size: once; V gene: TRBV5-5; J gene: TRBJ1-1; CDR3 protein: CASSLVGQGQTEAFF; CDR3 DNA: TGTGCCAGCAGCTTGGTCGGCCAGGGGCAAACTGAAGCTTTCTTT
D gene: TRBD1; clone size: -; V gene: TRBV5-4; J gene: TRBJ2-1; CDR3 protein: CASRQAGTGNNEQFF; CDR3 DNA: TGTGCCAGCAGGCAAGCCGGGACAGGGAATAATGAGCAGTTCTTC
D gene: -; clone size: -; V gene: TRBV5-6; J gene: TRBJ2-3; CDR3 protein: CASSPYTLSTDTQYF; CDR3 DNA: TGTGCCAGCAGCCCATACACCCTTAGCACAGATACGCAGTATTTT
D gene: TRBD1; clone size: -; V gene: TRBV28; J gene: TRBJ1-2; CDR3 protein: CASSWQGAKTKGYYGYTF; CDR3 DNA: TGTGCCAGCAGTTGGCAGGGGGCCAAAACCAAGGGCTACTATGGCTACACCTTC
D gene: TRBD1; clone size: -; V gene: TRBV5-6; J gene: TRBJ2-2; CDR3 protein: CASRGDRVPGELFF; CDR3 DNA: TGTGCCAGCAGGGGGGACAGGGTCCCCGGGGAGCTGTTTTTT
D gene: -; clone size: few; V gene: TRBV21-1; J gene: TRBJ1-5; CDR3 protein: CASSSEPRQGNQPQHF; CDR3 DNA: TGTGCCAGCTCAAGCGAGCCGAGACAGGGCAATCAGCCCCAGCATTTT
D gene: TRBD1; clone size: -; V gene: TRBV12-5; J gene: TRBJ1-1; CDR3 protein: CASGPGGTEAFF; CDR3 DNA: TGTGCTAGTGGGCCAGGGGGCACTGAAGCTTTCTTT
D gene: TRBD1; clone size: -; V gene: TRBV5-1; J gene: TRBJ2-5; CDR3 protein: CASSYTRATGDETQYF; CDR3 DNA: TGCGCCAGCAGCTACACACGAGCGACAGGGGATGAGACCCAGTACTTC
D gene: TRBD1; clone size: -; V gene: TRBV7-2; J gene: TRBJ1-5; CDR3 protein: CASSFSGGGNQPQHF; CDR3 DNA: TGTGCCAGCAGCTTCTCAGGGGGCGGCAATCAGCCCCAGCATTTT
D gene: -; clone size: -; V gene: TRBV12-3/TRBV12-4; J gene: TRBJ1-2; CDR3 protein: CASSLGSGYTF; CDR3 DNA: TGTGCCAGCAGTTTAGGTAGTGGCTACACCTTC
D gene: TRBD1; clone size: -; V gene: TRBV7-9; J gene: TRBJ1-4; CDR3 protein: CASALQSTGRGEKLFF; CDR3 DNA: TGTGCCAGCGCCTTACAATCGACAGGGAGAGGTGAAAAACTGTTTTTT
D gene: TRBD2; clone size: -; V gene: TRBV20-1; J gene: TRBJ2-3; CDR3 protein: CSASRAGGSTDTQYF; CDR3 DNA: TGCAGTGCTAGTAGGGCGGGAGGCTCCACAGATACGCAGTATTTT
D gene: -; clone size: -; V gene: TRBV3-1/TRBV3-2; J gene: TRBJ2-3; CDR3 protein: CASSRSARGFTDTQYF; CDR3 DNA: TGTGCCAGCAGCCGATCTGCCCGCGGATTCACAGATACGCAGTATTTT
D gene: TRBD2; clone size: -; V gene: TRBV10-2; J gene: TRBJ2-3; CDR3 protein: CASRGSGSGSPSTDTQYF; CDR3 DNA: TGCGCCAGCAGGGGGAGTGGTAGCGGGAGTCCAAGCACAGATACGCAGTATTTT